Following are 7 T cell receptor beta chains from one sample sequenced in a study of regulatory T cells in long-lasting Graves disease. Time point indicated: newly diagnosed GD, antithyroid drugs for less than 3 months. PBMC-extracted RNA yielded the TCR library. With iRepertoire HTBI primers and Arm-PCR of CDR3 regions, TCR beta libraries were built. TCRdb used MiXCR to reprocess the multiplex PCR reads, holding one entry per CDR3 protein. The table records under 250,000 distinct CDR3 sequences, roughly 19% of them present only once. The same specimen was also included in a second study, on T cells in Graves' hyperthyroidism and ophthalmopathy.

This material consisted of peripheral blood mononuclear cells (PBMCs), taken at new diagnosis, from a patient treated with antithyroid drugs. Source of these receptors: a woman aged 25-40 years with Graves disease.

The chain employs TRBV28 and TRBJ2-2; TRBD2 aligns across 12 bases. Germline assignment: CDR1 MDHEN and CDR2 SYDVKM. The CDR3 contains 15 residues. J was trimmed by 8 bases and V by 7 bases; bases with no gene match: 8. CDR3 region: CASTPTSGGAGELFF. The CDR3 DNA is TGTGCCAGCACCCCGACTAGCGGGGGAGCTGGGGAGCTGTTTTTT. The variable domain in full, with the rest retrieved from reference TRBV28 and TRBJ2-2, is DVKVTQSSRYLVKRTGEKVFLECVQDMDHENMFWYRQDPGLGLRLIYFSYDVKMKEKGDIPEGYSVSREKKERFSLILESASTNQTSMYLCASTPTSGGAGELFFGEGSRLTVL.

This clonotype was counted ten times or more. The CDR3 DNA follows: TGTGCCAGCAAACAAACCAGCACAGATACGCAGTATTTT. It specifies CASKQTSTDTQYF. The chain is built from TRBV6-2 or TRBV6-3 and TRBJ2-3; no definite D call. The germline gives CDR1 MNHEY, CDR2 SVGEGT. The CDR3 covers 13 residues. The V end was cut by 7 bases, the J end by 0 bases, with 8 bases between.

A note on this clonotype: A much larger clone lies one base from this, so it may be a read error. V usage is TRBV2 and J usage is TRBJ1-1; TRBD1 agrees at 7 bases. V lost 6 bases to trimming and J lost 1 base; unmatched junction nucleotides: 2. Germline-derived CDR1 and CDR2 are SNHLY and FYNNEI. The CDR3 loop spans 13 amino acids. CDR3 nucleotide sequence: TGTGCCAGCAGGGGGGACAGGAACACTGAAGCTTTCTTT. Encoded protein: CASRGDRNTEAFF.

The sample holds many counts of this clonotype. The chain employs TRBV20-1 and TRBJ1-1; D is perhaps TRBD1 (5 bases). Trimming pared 6 bases from V and 6 bases from J, leaving 20 bases between. The germline gives CDR1 DFQATT, CDR2 SNEGSKA (reference sequence). The CDR3 runs 14 residues. Here the CDR3 reads CSASRTPVGSEAFF. The CDR3 DNA reads as TGCAGTGCCTCAAGGACACCTGTAGGCTCTGAAGCTTTCTTT.

This clonotype has only one observation. The chain joins TRBV28 to TRBJ1-1, with 12 bases identical to TRBD1. The length of the CDR3 is 15 residues. In germline, CDR1 is MDHEN, CDR2 SYDVKM. Germline trimming cut 8 bases from V and 4 bases from J; bases unmatched to any gene: 8. The CDR3 DNA reads TGTGCCAGCCTGGATTGGGACAGGGGGCTCACTGAAGCTTTCTTT. Its translation: CASLDWDRGLTEAFF.

This clonotype was detected many times. The chain uses TRBV14 and TRBJ2-5; D gene uncertain. The CDR3 loop spans 14 amino acids. Germline loops: CDR1 SGHDN, CDR2 FVKESK. V lost 2 bases, J lost 4 bases, and 11 bases lay in between. CDR3 DNA: TGTGCCAGCAGCCAATGGTCGGTTGTAGAGACCCAGTACTTC. Residues: CASSQWSVVETQYF.

The chain couples TRBV6-5 to TRBJ2-3; D may be TRBD1 or TRBD2 (6 bases each). The CDR3 runs to 15 residues. The germline V gene encodes CDR1 MNHEY and CDR2 SVGAGI. V lost 2 bases to trimming and J lost 3 bases, with 12 bases between them. CDR3 loop: CASSYGGRETDTQYF. The CDR3 coding sequence is TGTGCCAGCAGTTACGGGGGGCGGGAAACAGATACGCAGTATTTT.